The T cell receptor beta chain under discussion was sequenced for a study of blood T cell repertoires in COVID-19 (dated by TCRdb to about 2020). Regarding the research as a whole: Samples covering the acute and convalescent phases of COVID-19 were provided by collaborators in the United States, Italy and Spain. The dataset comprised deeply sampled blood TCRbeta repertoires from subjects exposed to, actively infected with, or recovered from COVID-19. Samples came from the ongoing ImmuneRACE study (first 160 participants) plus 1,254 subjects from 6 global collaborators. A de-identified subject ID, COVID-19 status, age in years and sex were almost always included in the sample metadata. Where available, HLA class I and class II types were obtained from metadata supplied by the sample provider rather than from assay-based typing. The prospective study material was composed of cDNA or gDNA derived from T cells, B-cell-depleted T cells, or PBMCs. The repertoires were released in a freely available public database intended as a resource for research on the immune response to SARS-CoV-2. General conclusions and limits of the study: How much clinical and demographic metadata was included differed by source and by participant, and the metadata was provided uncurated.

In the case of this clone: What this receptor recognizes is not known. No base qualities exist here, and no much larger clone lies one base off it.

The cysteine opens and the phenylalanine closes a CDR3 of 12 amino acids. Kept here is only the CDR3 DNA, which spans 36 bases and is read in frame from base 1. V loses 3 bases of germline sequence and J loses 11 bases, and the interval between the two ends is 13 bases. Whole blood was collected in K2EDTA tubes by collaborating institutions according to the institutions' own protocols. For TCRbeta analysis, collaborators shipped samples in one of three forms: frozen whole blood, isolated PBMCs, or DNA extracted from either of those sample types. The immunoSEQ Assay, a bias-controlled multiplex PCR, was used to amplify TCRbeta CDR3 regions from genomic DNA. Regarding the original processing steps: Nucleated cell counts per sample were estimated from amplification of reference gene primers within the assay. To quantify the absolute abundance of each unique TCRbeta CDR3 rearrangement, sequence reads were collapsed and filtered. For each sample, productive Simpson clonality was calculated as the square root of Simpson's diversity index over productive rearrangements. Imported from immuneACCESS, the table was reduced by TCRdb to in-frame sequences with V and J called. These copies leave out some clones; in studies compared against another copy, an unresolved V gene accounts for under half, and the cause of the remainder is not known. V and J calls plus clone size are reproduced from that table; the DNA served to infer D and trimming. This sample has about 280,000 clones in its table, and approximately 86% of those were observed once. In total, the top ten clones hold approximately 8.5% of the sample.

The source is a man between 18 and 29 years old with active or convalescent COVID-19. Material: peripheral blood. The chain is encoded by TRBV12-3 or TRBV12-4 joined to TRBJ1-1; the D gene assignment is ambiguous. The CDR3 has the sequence CASSFLMSLAFF. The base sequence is TGTGCCAGCAGTTTTCTTATGAGTTTGGCTTTCTTT.